Reported below is one T cell receptor (beta chain). The sample holds one count of this clonotype. What antigen it recognizes has not been identified. Germline and junction disagree at one end, which may indicate a read error. The record originates from a study of CD8 T cells in ankylosing spondylitis (dated by TCRdb to about 2017). For context, the study as a whole: To find TCR variants linked to disease, the study profiled T cell receptor beta repertoires in ankylosing spondylitis patients and healthy donors. The whole study cohort included some 100 healthy donors and 25 ankylosing spondylitis patients. Samples of peripheral blood were taken, and for ankylosing spondylitis patients, synovial fluid was collected as well.

Sequencing relied on an Illumina HiSeq 2500. TCR beta libraries were prepared by quantitative 5'-RACE with molecular barcodes. As for the authors' bioinformatics: To identify disease-linked TCR variants, a new computational method was used, one built on a probabilistic model of VDJ rearrangement. TCRdb took the public reads, trimmed them with fastp at Q25, ran MiXCR for clone calling and kept in-frame beta chains. Rows are unified per CDR3 protein, each entry keeping the most common DNA and genes. The V and J calls here are based on TCRdb, not the publication. This sample comprises fewer than 400,000 distinct CDR3 sequences, approximately 8.2% of them detected only once. The ten largest account for more than 14% of the sample. The CDR3 has 15 amino acids, counting the end cysteine and phenylalanine. Kept here is only the CDR3 DNA, which spans 45 bases and is read in frame from base 1. What the work shows at the level of the full study, not this receptor alone: The disease-linked clones showed a CD8+ phenotype and occurred at relatively low frequencies in peripheral blood. Blood from ankylosing spondylitis patients appeared to be characterized by a TCR beta motif made up of several highly homologous amino acid variants. The disease-linked clones were reported as significantly enriched in matched synovial fluid samples from ankylosing spondylitis patients. Some motif variants were previously reported in synovial fluid and blood of reactive arthritis patients, suggesting common disease-initiation mechanisms.

This chain joins TRBV12-3 or TRBV12-4 to TRBJ1-2; the D gene is not confidently resolved. This sequence was found in a male donor with ankylosing spondylitis. The specimen sequenced was blood, either unsorted or a sorted T cell fraction (not recorded which). The CDR3 protein: CASSPPGMRDYSYTF. The sequenced DNA is TGTGCCAGCAGTCCCCCTGGGATGCGTGACTATAGCTACACCTTC.